What follows describes a single T cell receptor (beta chain). What it binds is not known. The data stem from a study of lymphopenia after photon versus proton radiotherapy. Data came from immunoSEQ multiplex PCR; TCRdb stores just in-frame clones and leaves some out. The sample has about 42,000 clones; about four fifths are singletons. Broader study findings: Photon-treated patients lost naive T cells and TCR diversity; proton-treated stayed stable. Post-nadir TCR diversity decline inversely tracked overall survival among those who died. Better survival with proton therapy was suggested as possible, not demonstrated. After the lymphocyte nadir, photon-treated repertoires showed oligoclonal expansion, especially of CD8+ Temra cells.

This CDR3 spans 15 amino acids. Germline-derived CDR1 and CDR2 are MDHEN and SYDVKM. With 5 bases clipped from V and 8 bases from J, the junction kept 10 bases outside the gene matches. The V gene is TRBV28, the J gene TRBJ2-1; TRBD2 aligns across 9 bases. Sequencing used peripheral blood, obtained from a patient treated with proton-based radiotherapy. This TCR was sampled from a woman in her 70s with pancreatic cancer. CDR3 region: CASSNPGLATHEQFF. As DNA, the CDR3 is TGTGCCAGCAGTAACCCGGGACTAGCTACCCATGAGCAGTTCTTC.